This TCR beta chain appears in the sequencing data of a study of identical twins. Study-wide results and limits: Conclusions came from cross-sectional statistical analysis, not from following the same donors.

TCRdb itself ran the 5' RACE reads through MiXCR, one entry per CDR3 protein. The sample includes roughly 720,000 distinct CDR3 sequences, roughly 18% of them seen just once. Germline loops: CDR1 KGHDR, CDR2 SFDVKD. This CDR3 has 12 residues. Trimming left V 2 bases short and J 5 bases short, with 6 bases between. This clonotype was counted between two and nine times. Its antigen is currently unknown. Another study also made use of these data, one on T cells expressing NK-cell markers. This second study notes: In several donors, dominant CD3+CD56+NKG2C+ clonotypes ranked among the top 10 CD8+ clonotypes. These clonotypes also led the CD3+CD56-NKG2C+ fraction in a few donors.

The sequence was obtained from a woman under 30 in good health. The V call is TRBV24-1, the J call TRBJ2-7, with D possibly TRBD1 on 6 matching bases. The material sequenced was PBMCs. This chain's CDR3 is CATSDWTDEQYF. DNA for the CDR3: TGTGCCACCAGTGATTGGACAGACGAGCAGTACTTC.